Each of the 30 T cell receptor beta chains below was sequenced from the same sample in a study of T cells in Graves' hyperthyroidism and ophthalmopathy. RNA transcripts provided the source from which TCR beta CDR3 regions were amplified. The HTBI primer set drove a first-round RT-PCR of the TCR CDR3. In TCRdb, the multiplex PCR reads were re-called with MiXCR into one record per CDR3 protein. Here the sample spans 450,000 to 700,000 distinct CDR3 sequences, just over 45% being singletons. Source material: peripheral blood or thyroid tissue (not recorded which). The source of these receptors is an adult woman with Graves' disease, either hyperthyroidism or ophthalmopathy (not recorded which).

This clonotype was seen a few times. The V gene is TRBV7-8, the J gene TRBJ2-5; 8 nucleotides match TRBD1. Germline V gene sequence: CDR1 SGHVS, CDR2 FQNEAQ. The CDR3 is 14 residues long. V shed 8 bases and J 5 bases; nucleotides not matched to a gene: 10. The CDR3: CASHRGQGGETQYF. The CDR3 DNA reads TGTGCCAGCCATCGTGGACAGGGCGGCGAGACCCAGTACTTC.

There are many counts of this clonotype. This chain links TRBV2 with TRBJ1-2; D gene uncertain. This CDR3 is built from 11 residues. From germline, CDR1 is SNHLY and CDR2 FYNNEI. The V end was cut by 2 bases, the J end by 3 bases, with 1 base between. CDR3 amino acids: CASSEHYGYTF. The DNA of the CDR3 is TGTGCCAGCAGTGAACACTATGGCTACACCTTC.

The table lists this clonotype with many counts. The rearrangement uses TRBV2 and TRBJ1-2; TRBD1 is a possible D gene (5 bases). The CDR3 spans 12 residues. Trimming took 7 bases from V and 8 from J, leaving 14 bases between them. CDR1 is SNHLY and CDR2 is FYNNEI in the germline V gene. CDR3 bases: TGTGCCAGCACGGGCGGGAAGGGGGGCTACACCTTC. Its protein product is CASTGGKGGYTF.

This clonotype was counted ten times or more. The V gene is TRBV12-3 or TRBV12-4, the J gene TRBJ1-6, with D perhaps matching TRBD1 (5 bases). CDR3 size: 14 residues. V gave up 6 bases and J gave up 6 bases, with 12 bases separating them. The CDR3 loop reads CASRRDSFNSPLHF. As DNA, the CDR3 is TGTGCCAGCAGGAGAGACAGTTTTAATTCACCCCTCCACTTT.

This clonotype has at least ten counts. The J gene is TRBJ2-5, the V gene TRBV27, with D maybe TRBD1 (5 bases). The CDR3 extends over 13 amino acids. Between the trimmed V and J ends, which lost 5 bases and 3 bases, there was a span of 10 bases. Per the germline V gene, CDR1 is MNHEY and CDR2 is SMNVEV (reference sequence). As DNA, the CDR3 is TGTGCCAGCAGTGAACAGGACGAAGAGACCCAGTACTTC. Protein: CASSEQDEETQYF.

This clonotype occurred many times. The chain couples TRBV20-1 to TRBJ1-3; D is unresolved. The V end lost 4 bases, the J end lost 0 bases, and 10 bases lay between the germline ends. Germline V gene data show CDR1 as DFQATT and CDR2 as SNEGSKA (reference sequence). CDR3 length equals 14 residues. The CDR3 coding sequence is TGCAGTGCTAAATGGGGTAACTCTGGAAACACCATATATTTT. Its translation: CSAKWGNSGNTIYF.

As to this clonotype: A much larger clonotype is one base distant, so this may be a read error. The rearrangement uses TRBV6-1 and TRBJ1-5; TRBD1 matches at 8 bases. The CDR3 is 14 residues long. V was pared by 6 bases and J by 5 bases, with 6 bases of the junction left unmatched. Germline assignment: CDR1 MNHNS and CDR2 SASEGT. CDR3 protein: CASRGTGGYQPQHF. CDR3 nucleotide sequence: TGTGCCAGCAGGGGAACAGGGGGTTATCAGCCCCAGCATTTT.

As DNA, the CDR3 is TGCGCCAGCAGCCACTTACCCTACTACGAGCAGTACTTC. Residues: CASSHLPYYEQYF. The chain recombines TRBV4-1 with TRBJ2-7; D gene ambiguous. CDR3 length: 13 residues. Germline V gives CDR1 MGHRA, CDR2 YSYEKL. With 3 bases removed from V and 3 bases from J, the gap between germline ends came to 9 bases.

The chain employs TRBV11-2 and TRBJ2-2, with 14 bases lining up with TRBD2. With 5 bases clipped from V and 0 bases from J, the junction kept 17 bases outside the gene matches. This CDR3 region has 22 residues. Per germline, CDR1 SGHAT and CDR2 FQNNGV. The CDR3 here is CASSLRRGRTSGRIPNTGELFF. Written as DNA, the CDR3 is TGTGCCAGCAGCCTCCGGCGGGGGAGGACTAGCGGGAGGATACCGAACACCGGGGAGCTGTTTTTT.

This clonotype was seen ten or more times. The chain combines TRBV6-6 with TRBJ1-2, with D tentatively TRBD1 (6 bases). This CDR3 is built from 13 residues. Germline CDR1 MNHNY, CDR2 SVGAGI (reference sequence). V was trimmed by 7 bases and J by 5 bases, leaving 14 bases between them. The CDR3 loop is CASKKQGLYGYTF. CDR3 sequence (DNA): TGTGCCAGCAAGAAACAGGGTTTATATGGCTACACCTTC.

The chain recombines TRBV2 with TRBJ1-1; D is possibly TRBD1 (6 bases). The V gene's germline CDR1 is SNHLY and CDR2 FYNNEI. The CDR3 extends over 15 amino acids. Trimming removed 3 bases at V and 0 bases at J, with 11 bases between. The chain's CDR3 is CASSEGTFLNTEAFF. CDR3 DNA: TGTGCCAGCAGTGAGGGGACATTCTTGAACACTGAAGCTTTCTTT.

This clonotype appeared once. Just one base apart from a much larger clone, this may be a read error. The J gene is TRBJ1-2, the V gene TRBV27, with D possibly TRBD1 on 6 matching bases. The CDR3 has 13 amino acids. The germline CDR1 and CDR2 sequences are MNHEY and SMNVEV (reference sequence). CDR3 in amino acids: CAGSPRTDYGYTF. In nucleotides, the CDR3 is TGTGCCGGCAGTCCCCGGACAGATTATGGCTACACCTTC.

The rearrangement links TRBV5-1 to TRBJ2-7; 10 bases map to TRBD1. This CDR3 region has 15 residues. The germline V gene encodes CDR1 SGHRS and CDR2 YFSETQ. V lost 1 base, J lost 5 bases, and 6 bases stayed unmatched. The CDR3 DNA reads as TGCGCCAGCAGCTTGATAGGGACAGGGGAAGACGAGCAGTACTTC. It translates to CASSLIGTGEDEQYF. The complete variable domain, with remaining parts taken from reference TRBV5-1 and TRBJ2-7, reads KAGVTQTPRYLIKTRGQQVTLSCSPISGHRSVSWYQQTPGQGLQFLFEYFSETQRNKGNFPGRFSGRQFSNSRSEMNVSTLELGDSALYLCASSLIGTGEDEQYFGPGTRLTVT.

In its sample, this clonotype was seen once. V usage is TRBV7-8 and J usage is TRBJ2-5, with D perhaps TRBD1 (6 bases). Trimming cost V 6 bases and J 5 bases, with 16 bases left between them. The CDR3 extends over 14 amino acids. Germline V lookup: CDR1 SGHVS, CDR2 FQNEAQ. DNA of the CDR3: TGTGCCAGCAGTTTCGGGCAGGGGTTGGAGACCCAGTACTTC. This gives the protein CASSFGQGLETQYF. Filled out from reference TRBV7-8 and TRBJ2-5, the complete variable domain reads GAGVSQSPRYKVAKRGQDVALRCDPISGHVSLFWYQQALGQGPEFLTYFQNEAQLDKSGLPSDRFFAERPEGSVSTLKIQRTQQEDSAVYLCASSFGQGLETQYFGPGTRLLVL.

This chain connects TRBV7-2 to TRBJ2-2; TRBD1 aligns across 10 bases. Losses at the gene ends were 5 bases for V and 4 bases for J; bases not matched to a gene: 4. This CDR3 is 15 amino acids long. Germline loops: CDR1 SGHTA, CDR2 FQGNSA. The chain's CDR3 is CASSGRDRGTGELFF. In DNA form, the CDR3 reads TGTGCCAGCAGCGGACGGGACAGGGGCACCGGGGAGCTGTTTTTT.

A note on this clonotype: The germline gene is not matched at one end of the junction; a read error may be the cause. The CDR3 DNA follows: TGTGCCAGCAGTTACTCGGGCGGGGCCGGGGAGCTGCTTTTT. Translation: CASSYSGGAGELLF. The V call is TRBV6-5, the J call TRBJ2-2; tentative D call: TRBD2 (6 bases). Germline V gene lookup returns CDR1 MNHEY and CDR2 SVGAGI. The CDR3 covers 14 residues.

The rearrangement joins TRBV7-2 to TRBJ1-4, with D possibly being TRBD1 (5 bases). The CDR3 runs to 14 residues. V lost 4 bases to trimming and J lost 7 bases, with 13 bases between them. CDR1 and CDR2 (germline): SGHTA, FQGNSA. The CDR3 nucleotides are TGTGCCAGCAGCTCGGCGGGGGGTCGTGAAAAACTGTTTTTT. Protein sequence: CASSSAGGREKLFF. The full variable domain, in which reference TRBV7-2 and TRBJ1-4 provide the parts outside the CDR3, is GAGVSQSPSNKVTEKGKDVELRCDPISGHTALYWYRQSLGQGLEFLIYFQGNSAPDKSGLPSDRFSAERTGGSVSTLTIQRTQQEDSAVYLCASSSAGGREKLFFGSGTQLSVL.

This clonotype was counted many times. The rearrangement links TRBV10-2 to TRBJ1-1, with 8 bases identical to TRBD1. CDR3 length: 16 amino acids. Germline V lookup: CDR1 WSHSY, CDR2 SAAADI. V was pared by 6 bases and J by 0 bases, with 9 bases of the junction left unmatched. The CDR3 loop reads CASRPGTGGVNTEAFF. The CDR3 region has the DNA TGCGCCAGCAGACCCGGGACAGGAGGGGTGAACACTGAAGCTTTCTTT.

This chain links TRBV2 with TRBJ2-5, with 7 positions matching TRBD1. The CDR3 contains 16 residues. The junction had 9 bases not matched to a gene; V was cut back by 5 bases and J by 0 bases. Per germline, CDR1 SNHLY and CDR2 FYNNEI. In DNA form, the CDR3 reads TGTGCCAGCAGTTACCGGACAGGAGATAACCAAGAGACCCAGTACTTC. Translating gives CASSYRTGDNQETQYF.

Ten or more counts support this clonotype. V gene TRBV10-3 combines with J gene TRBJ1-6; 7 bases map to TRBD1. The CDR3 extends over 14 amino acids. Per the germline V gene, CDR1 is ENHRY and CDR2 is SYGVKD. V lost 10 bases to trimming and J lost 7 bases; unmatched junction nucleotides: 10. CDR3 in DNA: TGTGCCACCATCGACCGGGACAGAAATTCACCCCTCCACTTT. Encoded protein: CATIDRDRNSPLHF.

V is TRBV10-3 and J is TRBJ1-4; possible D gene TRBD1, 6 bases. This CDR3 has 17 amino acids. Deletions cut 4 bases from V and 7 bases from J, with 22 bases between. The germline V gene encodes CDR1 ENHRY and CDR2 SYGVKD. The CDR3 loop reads CAISARVRGAYGEKLFF. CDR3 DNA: TGTGCCATCAGTGCTAGAGTACGGGGGGCCTATGGTGAAAAACTGTTTTTT.

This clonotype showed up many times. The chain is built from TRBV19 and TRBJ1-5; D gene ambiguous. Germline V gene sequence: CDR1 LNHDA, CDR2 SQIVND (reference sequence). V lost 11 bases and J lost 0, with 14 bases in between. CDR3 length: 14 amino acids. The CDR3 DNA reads TGTGCCGCATCCTGGTCCCGTAGCAATCAGCCCCAGCATTTT. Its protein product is CAASWSRSNQPQHF.

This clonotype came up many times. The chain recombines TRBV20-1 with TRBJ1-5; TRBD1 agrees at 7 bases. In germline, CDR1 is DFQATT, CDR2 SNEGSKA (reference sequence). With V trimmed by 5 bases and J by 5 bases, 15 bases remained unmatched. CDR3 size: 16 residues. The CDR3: CSAHILTGLEDQPQHF. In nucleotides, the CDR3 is TGCAGTGCTCATATACTGACAGGGCTCGAAGATCAGCCCCAGCATTTT.

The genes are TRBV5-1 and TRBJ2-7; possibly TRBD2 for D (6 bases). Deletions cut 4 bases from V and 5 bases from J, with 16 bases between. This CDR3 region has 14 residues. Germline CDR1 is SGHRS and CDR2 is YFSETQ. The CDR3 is CASSAGRPRDEQYF. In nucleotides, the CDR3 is TGCGCCAGCAGCGCGGGACGGCCGAGGGACGAGCAGTACTTC. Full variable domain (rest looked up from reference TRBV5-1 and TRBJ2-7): KAGVTQTPRYLIKTRGQQVTLSCSPISGHRSVSWYQQTPGQGLQFLFEYFSETQRNKGNFPGRFSGRQFSNSRSEMNVSTLELGDSALYLCASSAGRPRDEQYFGPGTRLTVT.

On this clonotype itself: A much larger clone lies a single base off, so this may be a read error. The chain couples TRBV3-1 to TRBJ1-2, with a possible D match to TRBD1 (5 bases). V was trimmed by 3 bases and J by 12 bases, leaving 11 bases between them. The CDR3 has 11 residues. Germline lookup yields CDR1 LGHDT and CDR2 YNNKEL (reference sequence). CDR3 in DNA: TGTGCCAGCAGCCAGGGACGGGATAACACCTTC. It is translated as CASSQGRDNTF.

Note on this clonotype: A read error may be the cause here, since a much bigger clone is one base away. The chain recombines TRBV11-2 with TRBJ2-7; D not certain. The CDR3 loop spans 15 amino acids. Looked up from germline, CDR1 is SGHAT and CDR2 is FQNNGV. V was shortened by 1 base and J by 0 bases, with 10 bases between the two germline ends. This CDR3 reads CASSLASRSSYEQYF. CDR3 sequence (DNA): TGTGCCAGCAGCTTAGCGAGCCGCTCCTCCTACGAGCAGTACTTC.

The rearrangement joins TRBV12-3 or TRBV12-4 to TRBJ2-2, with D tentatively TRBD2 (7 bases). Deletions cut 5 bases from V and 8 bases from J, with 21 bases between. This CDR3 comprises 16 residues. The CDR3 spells CASSPPGGALWGELFF. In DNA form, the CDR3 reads TGTGCCAGCAGTCCGCCGGGGGGCGCGTTATGGGGGGAGCTGTTTTTT.

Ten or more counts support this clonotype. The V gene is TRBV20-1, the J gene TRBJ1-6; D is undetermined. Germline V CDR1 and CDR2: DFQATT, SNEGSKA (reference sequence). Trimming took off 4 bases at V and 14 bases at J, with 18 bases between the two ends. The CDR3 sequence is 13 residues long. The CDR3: CSATDTTASSLHF. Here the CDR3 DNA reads TGCAGTGCTACAGACACGACTGCAAGTTCCCTCCACTTT.

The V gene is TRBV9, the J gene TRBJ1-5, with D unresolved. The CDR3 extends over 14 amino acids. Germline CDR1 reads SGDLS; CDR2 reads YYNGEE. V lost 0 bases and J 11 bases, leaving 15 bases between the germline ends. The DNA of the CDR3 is TGTGCCAGCAGCGTAGGACCCCGCCAAGAGACCCAGCATTTT. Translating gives CASSVGPRQETQHF.

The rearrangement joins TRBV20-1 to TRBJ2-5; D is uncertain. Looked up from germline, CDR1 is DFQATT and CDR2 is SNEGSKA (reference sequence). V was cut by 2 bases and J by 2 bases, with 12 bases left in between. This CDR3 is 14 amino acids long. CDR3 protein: CSARLRTEQETQYF. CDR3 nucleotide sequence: TGCAGTGCTAGACTTCGGACGGAACAAGAGACCCAGTACTTC.